The entry below describes one T cell receptor (beta chain). This CDR3 comprises 15 residues. The V gene's germline CDR1 is SGHRS and CDR2 YFSETQ. V was clipped by 4 bases and J by 14 bases; unmatched bases: 15. Measured with immunoSEQ multiplex PCR; TCRdb has only the in-frame clones, and not every one. The sample carries tens of thousands of clones, over 70% recorded once. This sample was included in a study of blood T cell repertoires in COVID-19. Sequencing was done on a sample of peripheral blood. This chain uses TRBV5-1 with TRBJ2-1, with 10 bases matching TRBD1. The receptor was derived from a man between 45 and 60 years old with active COVID-19. CDR3 DNA: TGCGCCAGCAGCCTCAGGACAGGGGGAAATGTCGAAGAGTTCTTC. Translated: CASSLRTGGNVEEFF.